The present T cell receptor beta chain was sequenced within a study of T cells in Graves' hyperthyroidism and ophthalmopathy. In the case of this clonotype: A read error may explain this, as a much larger clone is one base away. The CDR3 ends on some other residue instead of the conserved phenylalanine or tryptophan, so this is likely a read error.

Germline CDR1 is LGHDT and CDR2 is YNNKEL (reference sequence). The CDR3 totals 14 residues. The V end lost 3 bases, the J end lost 3 bases, and 11 bases lay between the germline ends. A lack of ophthalmopathy progression within 18 months defined stable Graves' hyperthyroidism. Researchers took RNA transcripts and amplified the TCR beta CDR3 regions from them. When the TCR CDR3 underwent first-round RT-PCR, the HTBI primer set was used. TCRdb recomputed calls from the multiplex PCR reads with MiXCR, one row per CDR3 protein. Here the sample spans about 580,000 distinct CDR3 sequences, about half being singletons.

The chain is built from TRBV3-1 and TRBJ1-1; D remains unclear. Sequenced: peripheral blood or thyroid tissue (not recorded which). The clonotype was recovered from a woman between 18 and 30 years old with Graves' hyperthyroidism. The CDR3 spells CASSHLREDTEAFL. The CDR3 DNA reads as TGTGCCAGCAGCCACCTCCGGGAGGACACTGAAGCTTTCCTT.